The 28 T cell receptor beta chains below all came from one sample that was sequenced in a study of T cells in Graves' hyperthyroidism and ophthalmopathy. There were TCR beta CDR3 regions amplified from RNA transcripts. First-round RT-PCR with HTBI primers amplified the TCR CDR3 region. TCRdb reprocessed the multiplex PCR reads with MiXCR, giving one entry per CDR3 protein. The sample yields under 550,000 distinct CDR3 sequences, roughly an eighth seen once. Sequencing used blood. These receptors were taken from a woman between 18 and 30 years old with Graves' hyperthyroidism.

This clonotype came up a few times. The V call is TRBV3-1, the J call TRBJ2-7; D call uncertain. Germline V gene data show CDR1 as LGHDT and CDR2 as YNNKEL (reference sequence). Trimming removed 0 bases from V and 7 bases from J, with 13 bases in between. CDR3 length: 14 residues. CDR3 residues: CASSQERRPVEQYF. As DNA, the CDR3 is TGTGCCAGCAGCCAAGAACGACGGCCAGTTGAGCAGTACTTC.

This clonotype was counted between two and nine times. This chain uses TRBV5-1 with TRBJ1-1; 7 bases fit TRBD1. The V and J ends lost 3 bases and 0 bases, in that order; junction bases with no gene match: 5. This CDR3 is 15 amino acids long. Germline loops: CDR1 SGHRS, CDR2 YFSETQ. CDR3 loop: CASSSEQGLNTEAFF. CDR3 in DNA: TGCGCCAGCAGCTCAGAACAGGGGTTGAACACTGAAGCTTTCTTT. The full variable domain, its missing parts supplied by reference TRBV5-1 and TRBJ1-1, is KAGVTQTPRYLIKTRGQQVTLSCSPISGHRSVSWYQQTPGQGLQFLFEYFSETQRNKGNFPGRFSGRQFSNSRSEMNVSTLELGDSALYLCASSSEQGLNTEAFFGQGTRLTVV.

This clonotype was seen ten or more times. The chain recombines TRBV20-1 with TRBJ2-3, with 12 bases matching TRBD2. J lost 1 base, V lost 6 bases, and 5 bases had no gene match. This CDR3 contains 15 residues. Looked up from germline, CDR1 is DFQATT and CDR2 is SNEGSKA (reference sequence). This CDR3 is CSAKGLAGGTDTQYF. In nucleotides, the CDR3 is TGCAGTGCGAAGGGACTAGCGGGTGGCACAGATACGCAGTATTTT.

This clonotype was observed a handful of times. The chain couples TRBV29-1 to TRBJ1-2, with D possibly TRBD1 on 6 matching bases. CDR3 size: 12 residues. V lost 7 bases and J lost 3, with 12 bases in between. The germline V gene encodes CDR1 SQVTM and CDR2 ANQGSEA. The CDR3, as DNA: TGCAGCGGGAACAGGGTGGACTATGGCTACACCTTC. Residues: CSGNRVDYGYTF.

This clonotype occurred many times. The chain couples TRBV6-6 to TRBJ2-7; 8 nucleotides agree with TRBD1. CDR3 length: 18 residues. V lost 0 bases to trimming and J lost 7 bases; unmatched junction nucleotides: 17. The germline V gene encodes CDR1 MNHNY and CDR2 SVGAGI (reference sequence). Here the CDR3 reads CASSYSRGTGRSRGEQYF. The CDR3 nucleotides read TGTGCCAGCAGTTACTCGAGAGGGACAGGACGATCCAGAGGGGAGCAGTACTTC.

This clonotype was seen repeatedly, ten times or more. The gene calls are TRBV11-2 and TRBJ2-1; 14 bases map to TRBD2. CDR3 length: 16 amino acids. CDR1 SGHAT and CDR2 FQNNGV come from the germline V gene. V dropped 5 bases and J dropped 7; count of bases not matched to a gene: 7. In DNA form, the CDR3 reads TGTGCCAGCAGCCAACTCGGGACTAGCGGGAGAAATGAGCAGTTCTTC. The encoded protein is CASSQLGTSGRNEQFF.

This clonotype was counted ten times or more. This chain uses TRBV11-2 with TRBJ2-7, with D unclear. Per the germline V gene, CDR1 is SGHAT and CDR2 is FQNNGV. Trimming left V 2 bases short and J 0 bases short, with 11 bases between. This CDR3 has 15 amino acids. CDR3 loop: CASSLLGQSSYEQYF. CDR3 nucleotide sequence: TGTGCCAGCAGCTTATTAGGGCAGTCCTCCTACGAGCAGTACTTC.

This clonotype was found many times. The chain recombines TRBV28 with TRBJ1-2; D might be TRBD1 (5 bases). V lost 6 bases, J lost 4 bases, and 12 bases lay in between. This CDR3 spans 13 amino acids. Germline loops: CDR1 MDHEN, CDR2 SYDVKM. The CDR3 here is CASSRQGSYGYTF. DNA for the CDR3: TGTGCCAGCAGCCGCCAGGGAAGCTATGGCTACACCTTC.

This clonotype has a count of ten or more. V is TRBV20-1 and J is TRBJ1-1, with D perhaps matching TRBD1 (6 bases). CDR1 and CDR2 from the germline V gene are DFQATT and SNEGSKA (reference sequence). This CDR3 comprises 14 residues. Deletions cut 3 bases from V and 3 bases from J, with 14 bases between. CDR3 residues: CSASVNREDTEAFF. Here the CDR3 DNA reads TGCAGTGCTAGTGTCAACAGGGAAGACACTGAAGCTTTCTTT.

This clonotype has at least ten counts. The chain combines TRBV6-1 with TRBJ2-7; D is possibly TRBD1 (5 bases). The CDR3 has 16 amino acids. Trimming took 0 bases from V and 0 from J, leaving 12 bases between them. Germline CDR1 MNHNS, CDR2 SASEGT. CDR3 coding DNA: TGTGCCAGCAGTGAAGCGGTACAGGAGCCCTCCTACGAGCAGTACTTC. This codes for CASSEAVQEPSYEQYF.

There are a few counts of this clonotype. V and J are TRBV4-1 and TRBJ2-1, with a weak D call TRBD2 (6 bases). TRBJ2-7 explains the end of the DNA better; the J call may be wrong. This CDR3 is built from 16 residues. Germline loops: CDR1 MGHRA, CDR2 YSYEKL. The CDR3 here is CASSQAMRGSYNEQYF. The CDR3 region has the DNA TGCGCCAGCAGCCAAGCGATGCGGGGATCCTACAATGAGCAGTACTTC.

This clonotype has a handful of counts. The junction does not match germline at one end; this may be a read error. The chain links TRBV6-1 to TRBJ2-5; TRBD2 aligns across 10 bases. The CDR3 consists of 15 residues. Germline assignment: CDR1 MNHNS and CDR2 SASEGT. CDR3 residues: CAGRQGTSDQETQYF. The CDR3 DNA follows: TGTGCCGGCAGACAAGGGACTAGCGACCAAGAGACCCAGTACTTC.

The CDR3 sequence: CSARDRARGNSPLHF. CDR3 bases: TGCAGTGCTAGAGATCGGGCCAGGGGGAATTCACCCCTCCACTTT. This chain uses TRBV20-1 with TRBJ1-6; TRBD1 aligns across 7 bases. CDR3 length: 15 amino acids. J gave up 7 bases and V 0 bases, and 6 bases lay outside the gene matches. Germline-derived CDR1 and CDR2 are DFQATT and SNEGSKA (reference sequence).

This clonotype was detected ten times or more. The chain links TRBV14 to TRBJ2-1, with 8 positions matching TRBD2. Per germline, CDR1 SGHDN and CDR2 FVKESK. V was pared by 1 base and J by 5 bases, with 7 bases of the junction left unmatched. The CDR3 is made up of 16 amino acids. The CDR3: CASSQGRGGSDNEQFF. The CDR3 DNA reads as TGTGCCAGCAGCCAAGGACGCGGGGGGAGTGACAATGAGCAGTTCTTC.

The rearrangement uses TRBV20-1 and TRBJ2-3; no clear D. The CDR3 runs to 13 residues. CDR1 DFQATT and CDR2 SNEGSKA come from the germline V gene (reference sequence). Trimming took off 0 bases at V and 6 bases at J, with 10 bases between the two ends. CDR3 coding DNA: TGCAGTGCTAGAGATCGCGGTTTGGATACGCAGTATTTT. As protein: CSARDRGLDTQYF.

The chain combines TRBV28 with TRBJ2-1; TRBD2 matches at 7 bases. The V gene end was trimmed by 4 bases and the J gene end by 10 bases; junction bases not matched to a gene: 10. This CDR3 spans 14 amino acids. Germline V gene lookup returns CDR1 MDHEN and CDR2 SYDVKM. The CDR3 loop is CASSSGTISSEQFF. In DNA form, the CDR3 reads TGTGCCAGCAGTTCCGGGACTATTTCCTCGGAGCAGTTCTTC.

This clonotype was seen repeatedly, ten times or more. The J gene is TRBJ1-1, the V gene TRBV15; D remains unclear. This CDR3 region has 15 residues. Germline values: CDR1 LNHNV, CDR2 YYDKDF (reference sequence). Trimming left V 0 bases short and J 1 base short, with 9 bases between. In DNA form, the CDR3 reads TGTGCCACCAGCAGAGATCACGAGGGGAACACTGAAGCTTTCTTT. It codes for CATSRDHEGNTEAFF.

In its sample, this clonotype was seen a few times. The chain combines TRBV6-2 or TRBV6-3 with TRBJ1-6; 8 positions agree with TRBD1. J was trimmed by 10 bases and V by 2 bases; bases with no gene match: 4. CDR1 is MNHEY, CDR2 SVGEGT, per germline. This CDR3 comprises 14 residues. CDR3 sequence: CASSYRTGPSPLHF. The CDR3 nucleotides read TGTGCCAGCAGTTACCGGACAGGGCCATCACCCCTCCACTTT.

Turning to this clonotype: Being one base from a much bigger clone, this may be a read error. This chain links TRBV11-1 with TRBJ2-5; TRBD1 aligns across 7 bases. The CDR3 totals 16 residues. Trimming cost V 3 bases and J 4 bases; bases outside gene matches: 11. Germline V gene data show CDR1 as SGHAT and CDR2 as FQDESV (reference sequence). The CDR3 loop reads CASSFTIQGMGETQYF. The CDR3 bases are TGTGCCAGCAGCTTTACCATACAGGGGATGGGAGAGACCCAGTACTTC.

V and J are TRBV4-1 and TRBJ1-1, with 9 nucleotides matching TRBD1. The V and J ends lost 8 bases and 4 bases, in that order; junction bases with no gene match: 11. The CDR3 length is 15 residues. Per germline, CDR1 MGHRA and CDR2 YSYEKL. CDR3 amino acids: CASGLQGARVTEAFF. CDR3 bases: TGCGCCAGCGGGCTACAGGGGGCGCGGGTCACTGAAGCTTTCTTT.

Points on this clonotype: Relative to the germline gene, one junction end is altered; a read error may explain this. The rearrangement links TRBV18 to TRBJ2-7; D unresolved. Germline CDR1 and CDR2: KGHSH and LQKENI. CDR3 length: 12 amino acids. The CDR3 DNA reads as TGTGCCAGCTCACCACCTACTTACGAGCCGTACTTC. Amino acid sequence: CASSPPTYEPYF.

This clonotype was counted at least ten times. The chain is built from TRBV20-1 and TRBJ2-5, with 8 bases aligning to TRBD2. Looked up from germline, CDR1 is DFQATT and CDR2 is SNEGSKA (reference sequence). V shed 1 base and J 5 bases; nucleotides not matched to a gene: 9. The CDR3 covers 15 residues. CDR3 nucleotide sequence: TGCAGTGCTAGAGGAGTTAGCGGGGCGGGTGAGACCCAGTACTTC. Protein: CSARGVSGAGETQYF.

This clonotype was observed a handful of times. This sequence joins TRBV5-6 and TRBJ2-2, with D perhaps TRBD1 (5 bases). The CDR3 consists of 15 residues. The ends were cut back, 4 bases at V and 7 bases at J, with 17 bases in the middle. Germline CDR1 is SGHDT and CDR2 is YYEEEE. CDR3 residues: CASSGSFLGRGELFF. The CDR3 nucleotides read TGTGCCAGCAGCGGGTCCTTCCTGGGGCGCGGGGAGCTGTTTTTT.

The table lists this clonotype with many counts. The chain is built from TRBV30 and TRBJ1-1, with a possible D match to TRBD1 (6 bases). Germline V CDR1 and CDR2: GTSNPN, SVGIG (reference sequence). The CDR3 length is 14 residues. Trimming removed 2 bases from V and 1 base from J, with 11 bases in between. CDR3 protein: CAWSPTGWNTEAFF. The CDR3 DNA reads TGTGCCTGGAGTCCCACAGGGTGGAACACTGAAGCTTTCTTT. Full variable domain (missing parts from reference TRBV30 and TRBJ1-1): SQTIHQWPATLVQPVGSPLSLECTVEGTSNPNLYWYRQAAGRGLQLLFYSVGIGQISSEVPQNLSASRPQDRQFILSSKKLLLSDSGFYLCAWSPTGWNTEAFFGQGTRLTVV.

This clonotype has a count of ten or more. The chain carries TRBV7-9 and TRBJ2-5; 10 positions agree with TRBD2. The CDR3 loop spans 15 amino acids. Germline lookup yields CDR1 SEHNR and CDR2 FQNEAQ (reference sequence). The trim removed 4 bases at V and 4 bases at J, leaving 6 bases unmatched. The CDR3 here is CASSWLAGVLETQYF. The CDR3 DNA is TGTGCCAGCAGCTGGCTAGCGGGAGTTTTAGAGACCCAGTACTTC.

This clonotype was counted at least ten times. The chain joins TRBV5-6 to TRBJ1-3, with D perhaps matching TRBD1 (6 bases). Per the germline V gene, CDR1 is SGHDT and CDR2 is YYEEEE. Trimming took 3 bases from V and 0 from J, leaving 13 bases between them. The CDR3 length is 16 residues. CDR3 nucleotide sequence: TGTGCCAGCAGCTCCCGGGGGCACTACTCTGGAAACACCATATATTTT. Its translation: CASSSRGHYSGNTIYF. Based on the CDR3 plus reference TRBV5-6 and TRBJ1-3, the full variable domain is DAGVTQSPTHLIKTRGQQVTLRCSPKSGHDTVSWYQQALGQGPQFIFQYYEEEERQRGNFPDRFSGHQFPNYSSELNVNALLLGDSALYLCASSSRGHYSGNTIYFGEGSWLTVV.

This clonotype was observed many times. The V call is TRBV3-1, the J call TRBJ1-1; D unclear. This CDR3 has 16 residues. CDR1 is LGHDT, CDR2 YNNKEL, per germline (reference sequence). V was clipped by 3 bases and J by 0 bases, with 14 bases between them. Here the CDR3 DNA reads TGTGCCAGCAGCCAGAGAACAAGGGTAATGAACACTGAAGCTTTCTTT. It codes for CASSQRTRVMNTEAFF.

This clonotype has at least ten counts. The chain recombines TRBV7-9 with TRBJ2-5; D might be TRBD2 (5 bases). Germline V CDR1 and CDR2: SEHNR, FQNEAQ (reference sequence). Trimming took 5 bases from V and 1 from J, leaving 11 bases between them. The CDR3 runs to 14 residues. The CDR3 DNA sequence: TGTGCCAGCAGCCCGGGATCCTTCCAAGAGACCCAGTACTTC. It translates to CASSPGSFQETQYF.